Here is one T cell receptor beta chain with its context. Next came a second PCR, run for about 7 to 12 cycles, which used a sample-barcoded 5' primer along with a J-beta primer mix. The template-switch adaptor, which had 12 random nucleotides, put a tag on each cDNA molecule. Each CDR3 protein is one row after TCRdb ran MiXCR on the 5' RACE reads. This table has around 940,000 distinct CDR3 sequences, around 54% appearing once. This sample stems from a study of blood T cells in healthy people across ages. Study in general: With template switching, about one barcoded beta molecule was captured per two T cells.

Trimming stripped 0 bases from V and 4 bases from J, with 13 bases between. Germline values: CDR1 SGHTA, CDR2 FQGNSA. CDR3 length: 16 amino acids. The chain is built from TRBV7-2 and TRBJ2-1; possible D gene TRBD2, 6 bases. This TCR came from a woman aged 60-75 years in good health. The sequenced sample was blood. As DNA, the CDR3 is TGTGCCAGCAGCTTAGCGCAAGCGGGTCCATACAATGAGCAGTTCTTC. Translating gives CASSLAQAGPYNEQFF.